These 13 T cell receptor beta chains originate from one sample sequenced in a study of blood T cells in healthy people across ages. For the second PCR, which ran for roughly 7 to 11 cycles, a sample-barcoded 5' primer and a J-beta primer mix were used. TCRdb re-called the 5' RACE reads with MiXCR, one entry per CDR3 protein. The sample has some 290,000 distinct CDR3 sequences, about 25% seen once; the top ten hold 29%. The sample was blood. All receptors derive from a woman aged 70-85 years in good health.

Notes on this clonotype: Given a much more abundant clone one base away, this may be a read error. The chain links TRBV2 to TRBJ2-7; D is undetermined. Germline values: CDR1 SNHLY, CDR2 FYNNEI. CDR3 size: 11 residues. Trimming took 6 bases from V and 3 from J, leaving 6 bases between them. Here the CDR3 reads CASSPFYEQYF. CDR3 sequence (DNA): TGTGCCAGCAGCCCCTTCTACGAGCAGTACTTC. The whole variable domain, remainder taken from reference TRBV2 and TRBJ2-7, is EPEVTQTPSHQVTQMGQEVILRCVPISNHLYFYWYRQILGQKVEFLVSFYNNEISEKSEIFDDQFSVERPDGSNFTLKIRSTKLEDSAMYFCASSPFYEQYFGPGTRLTVT.

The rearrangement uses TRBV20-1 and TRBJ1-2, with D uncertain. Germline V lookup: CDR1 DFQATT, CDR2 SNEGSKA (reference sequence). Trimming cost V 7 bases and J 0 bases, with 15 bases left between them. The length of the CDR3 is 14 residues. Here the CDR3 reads CSVTPWSSNYGYTF. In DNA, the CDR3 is TGCAGTGTTACCCCCTGGAGTTCTAACTATGGCTACACCTTC.

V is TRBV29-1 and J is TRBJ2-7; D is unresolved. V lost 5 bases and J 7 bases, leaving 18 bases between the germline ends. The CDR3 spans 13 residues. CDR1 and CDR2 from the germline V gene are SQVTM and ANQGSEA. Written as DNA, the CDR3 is TGCAGCGTTTTCGGTCCGAGGCTACGGGAGCAGTACTTC. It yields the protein CSVFGPRLREQYF.

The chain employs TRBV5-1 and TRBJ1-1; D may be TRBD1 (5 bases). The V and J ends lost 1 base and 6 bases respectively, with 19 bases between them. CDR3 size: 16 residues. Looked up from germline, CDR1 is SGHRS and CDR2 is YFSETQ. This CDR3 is CASSLFGGQGNAEAFF. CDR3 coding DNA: TGCGCCAGCAGCTTGTTCGGAGGGCAGGGAAACGCTGAAGCTTTCTTT.

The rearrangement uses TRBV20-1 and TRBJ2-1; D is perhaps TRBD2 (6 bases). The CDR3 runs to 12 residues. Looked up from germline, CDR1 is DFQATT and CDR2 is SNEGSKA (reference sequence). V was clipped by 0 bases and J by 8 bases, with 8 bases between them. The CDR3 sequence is CSARETSHEQFF. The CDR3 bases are TGCAGTGCTAGAGAAACTAGCCATGAGCAGTTCTTC.

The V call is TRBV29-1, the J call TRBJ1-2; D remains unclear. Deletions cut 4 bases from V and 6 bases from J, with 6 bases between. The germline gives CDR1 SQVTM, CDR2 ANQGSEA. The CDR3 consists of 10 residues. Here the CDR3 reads CSVGLDGYTF. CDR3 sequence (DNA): TGCAGCGTTGGGCTAGATGGCTACACCTTC.

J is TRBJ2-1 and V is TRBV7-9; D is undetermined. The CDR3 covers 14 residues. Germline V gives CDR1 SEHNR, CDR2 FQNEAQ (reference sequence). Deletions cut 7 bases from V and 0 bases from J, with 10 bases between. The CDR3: CASTHQSSYNEQFF. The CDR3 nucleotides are TGTGCCAGCACCCATCAGAGCTCCTACAATGAGCAGTTCTTC.

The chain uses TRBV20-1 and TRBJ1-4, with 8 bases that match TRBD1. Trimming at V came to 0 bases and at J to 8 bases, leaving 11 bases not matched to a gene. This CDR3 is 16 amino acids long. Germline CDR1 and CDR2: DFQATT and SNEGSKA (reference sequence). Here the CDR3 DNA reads TGCAGTGCTAGAGAATCTCGGACAGGGACGGGAGAAAAACTGTTTTTT. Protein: CSARESRTGTGEKLFF.

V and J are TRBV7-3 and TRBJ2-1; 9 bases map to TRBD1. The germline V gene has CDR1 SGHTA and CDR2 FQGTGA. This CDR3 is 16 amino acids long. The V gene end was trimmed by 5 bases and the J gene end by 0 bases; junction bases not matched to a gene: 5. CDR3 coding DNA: TGTGCCAGCAGCCTTACAGGGGGCGCCTCCTACAATGAGCAGTTCTTC. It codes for CASSLTGGASYNEQFF.

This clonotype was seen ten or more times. The CDR3 nucleotides read TGTGCCAGCAGCGGAAGAGCGGGTCTGAACACCGGGGAGCTGTTTTTT. Its protein product is CASSGRAGLNTGELFF. This rearrangement joins TRBV9 to TRBJ2-2, with D perhaps matching TRBD2 (6 bases). The CDR3 covers 16 residues. The V and J ends lost 3 bases and 1 base respectively, with 13 bases between them. Germline V gives CDR1 SGDLS, CDR2 YYNGEE.

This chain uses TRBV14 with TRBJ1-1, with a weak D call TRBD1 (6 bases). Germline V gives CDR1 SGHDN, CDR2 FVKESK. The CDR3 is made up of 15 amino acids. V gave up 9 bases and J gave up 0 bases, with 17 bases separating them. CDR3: CASTRQAHMNTEAFF. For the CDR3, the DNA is TGTGCCAGTACGCGACAGGCTCATATGAACACTGAAGCTTTCTTT. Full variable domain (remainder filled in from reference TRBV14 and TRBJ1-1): EAGVTQFPSHSVIEKGQTVTLRCDPISGHDNLYWYRRVMGKEIKFLLHFVKESKQDESGMPNNRFLAERTGGTYSTLKVQPAELEDSGVYFCASTRQAHMNTEAFFGQGTRLTVV.

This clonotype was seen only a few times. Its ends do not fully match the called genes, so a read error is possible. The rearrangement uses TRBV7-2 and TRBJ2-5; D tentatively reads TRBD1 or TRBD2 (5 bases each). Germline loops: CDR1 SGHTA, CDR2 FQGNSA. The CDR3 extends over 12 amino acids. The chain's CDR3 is CASSLSGTGMFF. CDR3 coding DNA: TGTGCCAGCAGCTTGTCCGGGACGGGCATGTTCTTC.

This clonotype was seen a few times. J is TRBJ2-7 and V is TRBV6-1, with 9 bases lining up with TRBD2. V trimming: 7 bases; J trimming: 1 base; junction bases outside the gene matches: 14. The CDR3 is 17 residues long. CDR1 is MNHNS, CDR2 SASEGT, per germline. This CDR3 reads CASNGGTSGRHSYEQYF. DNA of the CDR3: TGTGCCAGCAACGGAGGAACTAGCGGGCGTCATTCCTACGAGCAGTACTTC.